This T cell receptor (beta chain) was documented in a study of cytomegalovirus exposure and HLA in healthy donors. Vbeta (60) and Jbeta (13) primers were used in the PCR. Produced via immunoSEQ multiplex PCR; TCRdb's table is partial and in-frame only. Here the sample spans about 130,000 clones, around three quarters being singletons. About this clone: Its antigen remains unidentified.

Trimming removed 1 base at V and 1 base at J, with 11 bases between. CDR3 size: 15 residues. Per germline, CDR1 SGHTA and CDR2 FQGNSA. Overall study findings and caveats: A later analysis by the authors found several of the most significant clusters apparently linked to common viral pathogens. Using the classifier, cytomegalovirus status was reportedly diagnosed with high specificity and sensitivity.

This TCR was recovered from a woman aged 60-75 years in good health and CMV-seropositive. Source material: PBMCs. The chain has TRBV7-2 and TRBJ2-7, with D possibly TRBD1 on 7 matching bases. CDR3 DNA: TGTGCCAGCAGCTTAGGGCAGGGGGGATCCTACGAGCAGTACTTC. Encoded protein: CASSLGQGGSYEQYF.